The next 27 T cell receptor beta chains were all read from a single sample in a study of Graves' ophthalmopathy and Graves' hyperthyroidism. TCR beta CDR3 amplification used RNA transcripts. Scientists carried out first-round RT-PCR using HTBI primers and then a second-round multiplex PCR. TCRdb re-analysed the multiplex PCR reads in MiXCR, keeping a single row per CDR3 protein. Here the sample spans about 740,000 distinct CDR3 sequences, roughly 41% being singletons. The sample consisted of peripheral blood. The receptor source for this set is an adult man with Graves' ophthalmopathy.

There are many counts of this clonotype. The CDR3 DNA follows: TGTGCCACCAGTGATTTTTACGGGACCCAGTACTTC. This encodes CATSDFYGTQYF. The chain couples TRBV24-1 to TRBJ2-5, with D hard to call. CDR1 and CDR2 (germline): KGHDR, SFDVKD. There are 12 residues in the CDR3. Trimming removed 1 base at V and 7 bases at J, with 6 bases between.

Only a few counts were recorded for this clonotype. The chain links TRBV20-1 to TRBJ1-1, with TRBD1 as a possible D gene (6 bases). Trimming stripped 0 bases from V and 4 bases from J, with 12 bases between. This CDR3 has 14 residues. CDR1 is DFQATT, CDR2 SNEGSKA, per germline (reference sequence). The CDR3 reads CSAREQGSFTEAFF. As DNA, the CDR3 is TGCAGTGCTAGAGAACAGGGATCTTTCACTGAAGCTTTCTTT.

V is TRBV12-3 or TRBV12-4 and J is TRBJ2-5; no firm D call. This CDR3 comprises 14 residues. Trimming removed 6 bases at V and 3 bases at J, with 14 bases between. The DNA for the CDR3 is TGTGCCAGCAGCTCGACGGTCGAGAAAGAGACCCAGTACTTC. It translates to CASSSTVEKETQYF.

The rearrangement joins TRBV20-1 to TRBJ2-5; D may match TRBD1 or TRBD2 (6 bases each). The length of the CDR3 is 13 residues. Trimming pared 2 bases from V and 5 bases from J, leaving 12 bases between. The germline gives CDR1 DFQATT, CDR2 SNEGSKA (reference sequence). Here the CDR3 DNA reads TGCAGTGCTAGAAAGGGGGGCTGGGAGACCCAGTACTTC. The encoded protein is CSARKGGWETQYF.

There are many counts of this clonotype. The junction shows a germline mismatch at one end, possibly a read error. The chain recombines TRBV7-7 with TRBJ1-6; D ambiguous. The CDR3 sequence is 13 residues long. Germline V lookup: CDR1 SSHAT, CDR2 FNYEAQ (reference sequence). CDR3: CASSLDLGRPLHF. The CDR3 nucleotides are TGTGCTAGCAGCTTAGATCTCGGGAGACCCCTCCACTTT. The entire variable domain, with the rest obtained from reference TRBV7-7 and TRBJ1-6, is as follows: GAGVSQSPRYKVTKRGQDVTLRCDPISSHATLYWYQQALGQGPEFLTYFNYEAQPDKSGLPSDRFSAERPEGSISTLTIQRTEQRDSAMYRCASSLDLGRPLHFGNGTRLTVT.

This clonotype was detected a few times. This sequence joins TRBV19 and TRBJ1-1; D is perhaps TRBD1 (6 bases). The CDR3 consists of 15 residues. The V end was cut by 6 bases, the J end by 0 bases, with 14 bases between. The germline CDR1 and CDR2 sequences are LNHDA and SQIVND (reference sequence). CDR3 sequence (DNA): TGTGCCAGTAGCCCCACAGGGTTAATGAACACTGAAGCTTTCTTT. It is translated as CASSPTGLMNTEAFF.

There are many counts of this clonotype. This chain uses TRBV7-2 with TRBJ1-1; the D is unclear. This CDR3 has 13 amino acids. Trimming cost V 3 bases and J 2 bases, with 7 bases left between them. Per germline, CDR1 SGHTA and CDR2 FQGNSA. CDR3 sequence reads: CASSLPANTEAFF. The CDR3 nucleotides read TGTGCCAGCAGCTTGCCAGCCAACACTGAAGCTTTCTTT.

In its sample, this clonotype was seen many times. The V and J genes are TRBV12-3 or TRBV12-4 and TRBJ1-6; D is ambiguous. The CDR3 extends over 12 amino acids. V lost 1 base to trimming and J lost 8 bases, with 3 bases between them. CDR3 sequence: CASSLVDSPLHF. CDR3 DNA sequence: TGTGCCAGCAGTTTAGTCGATTCACCCCTCCACTTT.

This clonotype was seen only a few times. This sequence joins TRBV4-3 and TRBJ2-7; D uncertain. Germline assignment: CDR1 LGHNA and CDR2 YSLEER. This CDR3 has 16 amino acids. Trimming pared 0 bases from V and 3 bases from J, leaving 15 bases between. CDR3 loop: CASSQDDVGSDYEQYF. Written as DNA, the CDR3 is TGCGCCAGCAGCCAAGACGACGTGGGTTCTGACTACGAGCAGTACTTC.

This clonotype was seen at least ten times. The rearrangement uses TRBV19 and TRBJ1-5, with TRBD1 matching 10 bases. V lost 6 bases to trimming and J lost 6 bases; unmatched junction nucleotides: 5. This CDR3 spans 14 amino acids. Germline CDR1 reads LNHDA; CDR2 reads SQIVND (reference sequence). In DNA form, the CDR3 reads TGTGCCAGTAGCACGACAGGGGGCCGTCAGCCCCAGCATTTT. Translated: CASSTTGGRQPQHF. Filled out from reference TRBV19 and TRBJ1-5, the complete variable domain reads DGGITQSPKYLFRKEGQNVTLSCEQNLNHDAMYWYRQDPGQGLRLIYYSQIVNDFQKGDIAEGYSVSREKKESFPLTVTSAQKNPTAFYLCASSTTGGRQPQHFGDGTRLSIL.

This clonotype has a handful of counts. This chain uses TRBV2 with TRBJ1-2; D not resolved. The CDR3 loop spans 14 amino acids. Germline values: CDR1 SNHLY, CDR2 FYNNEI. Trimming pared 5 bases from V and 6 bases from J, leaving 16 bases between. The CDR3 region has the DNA TGTGCCAGCAGTTTGGGCAGCCTACTCCATGGCTACACCTTC. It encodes CASSLGSLLHGYTF. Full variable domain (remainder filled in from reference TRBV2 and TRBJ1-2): EPEVTQTPSHQVTQMGQEVILRCVPISNHLYFYWYRQILGQKVEFLVSFYNNEISEKSEIFDDQFSVERPDGSNFTLKIRSTKLEDSAMYFCASSLGSLLHGYTFGSGTRLTVV.

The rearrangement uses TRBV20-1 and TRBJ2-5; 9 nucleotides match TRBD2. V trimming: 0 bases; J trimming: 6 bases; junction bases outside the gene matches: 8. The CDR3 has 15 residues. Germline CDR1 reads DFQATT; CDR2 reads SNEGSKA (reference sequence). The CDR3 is CSARDLGLARKTQYF. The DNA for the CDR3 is TGCAGTGCTAGAGATTTGGGACTAGCTCGCAAGACCCAGTACTTC.

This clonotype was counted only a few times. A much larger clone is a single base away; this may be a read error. Here the CDR3 DNA reads TGTGCCAGCAGTATTTCCGGGACCTCAGAGACCCAGTACTTC. It encodes CASSISGTSETQYF. The chain links TRBV25-1 to TRBJ2-5, with D tentatively TRBD1 or TRBD2 (5 bases each). Germline V gene lookup returns CDR1 MGHDK and CDR2 SYGVNS. V lost 5 bases to trimming and J lost 4 bases, with 14 bases between them. The CDR3 extends over 14 amino acids.

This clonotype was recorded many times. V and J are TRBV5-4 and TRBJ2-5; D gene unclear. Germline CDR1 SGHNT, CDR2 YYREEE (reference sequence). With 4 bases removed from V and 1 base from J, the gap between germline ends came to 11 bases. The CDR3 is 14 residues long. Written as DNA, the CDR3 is TGTGCCAGCAGCCCAGACCCATTCCAAGAGACCCAGTACTTC. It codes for CASSPDPFQETQYF. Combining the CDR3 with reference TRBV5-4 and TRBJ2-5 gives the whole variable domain ETGVTQSPTHLIKTRGQQVTLRCSSQSGHNTVSWYQQALGQGPQFIFQYYREEENGRGNFPPRFSGLQFPNYSSELNVNALELDDSALYLCASSPDPFQETQYFGPGTRLLVL.

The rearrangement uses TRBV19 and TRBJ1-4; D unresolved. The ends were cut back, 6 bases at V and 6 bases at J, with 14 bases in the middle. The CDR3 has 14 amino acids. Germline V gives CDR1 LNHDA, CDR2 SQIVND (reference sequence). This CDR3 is CASSFGVRDEKLFF. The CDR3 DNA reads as TGTGCCAGTAGCTTCGGGGTTCGTGATGAAAAACTGTTTTTT.

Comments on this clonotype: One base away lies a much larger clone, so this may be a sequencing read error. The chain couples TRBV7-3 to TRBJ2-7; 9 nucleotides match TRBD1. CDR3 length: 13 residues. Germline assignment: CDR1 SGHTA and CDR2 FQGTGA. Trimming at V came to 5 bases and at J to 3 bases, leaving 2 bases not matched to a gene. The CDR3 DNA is TGTGCCAGCAGCATGACAGGGGGCTACGAGCAGTACTTC. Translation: CASSMTGGYEQYF.

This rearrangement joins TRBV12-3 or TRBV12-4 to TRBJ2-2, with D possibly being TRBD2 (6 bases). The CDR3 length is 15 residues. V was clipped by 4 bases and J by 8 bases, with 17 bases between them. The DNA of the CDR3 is TGTGCCAGCAGTTCGGGACTCACACACCTGGGGGAGCTGTTTTTT. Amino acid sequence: CASSSGLTHLGELFF.

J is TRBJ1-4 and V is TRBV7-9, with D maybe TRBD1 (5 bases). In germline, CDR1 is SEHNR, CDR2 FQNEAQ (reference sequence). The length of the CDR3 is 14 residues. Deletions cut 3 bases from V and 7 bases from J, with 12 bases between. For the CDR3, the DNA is TGTGCCAGCAGCTTCGATGGCAGGGCTGAAAAACTGTTTTTT. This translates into CASSFDGRAEKLFF.

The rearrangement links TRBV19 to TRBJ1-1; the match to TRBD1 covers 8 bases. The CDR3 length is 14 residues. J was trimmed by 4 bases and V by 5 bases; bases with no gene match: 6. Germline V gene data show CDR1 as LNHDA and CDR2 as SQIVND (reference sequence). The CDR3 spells CASSGQGFTTEAFF. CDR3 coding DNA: TGTGCCAGTAGTGGACAGGGATTTACCACTGAAGCTTTCTTT. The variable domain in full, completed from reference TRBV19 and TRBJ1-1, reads DGGITQSPKYLFRKEGQNVTLSCEQNLNHDAMYWYRQDPGQGLRLIYYSQIVNDFQKGDIAEGYSVSREKKESFPLTVTSAQKNPTAFYLCASSGQGFTTEAFFGQGTRLTVV.

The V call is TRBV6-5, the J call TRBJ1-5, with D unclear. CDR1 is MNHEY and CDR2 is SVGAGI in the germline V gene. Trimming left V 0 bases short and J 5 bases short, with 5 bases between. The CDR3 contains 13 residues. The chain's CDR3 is CASSYSRYQPQHF. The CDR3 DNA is TGTGCCAGCAGTTACTCGAGGTATCAGCCCCAGCATTTT.

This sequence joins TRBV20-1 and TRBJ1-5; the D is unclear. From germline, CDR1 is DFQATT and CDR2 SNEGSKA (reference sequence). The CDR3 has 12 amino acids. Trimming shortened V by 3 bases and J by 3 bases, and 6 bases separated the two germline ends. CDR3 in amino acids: CSARGYNQPQHF. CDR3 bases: TGCAGTGCTAGGGGATACAATCAGCCCCAGCATTTT.

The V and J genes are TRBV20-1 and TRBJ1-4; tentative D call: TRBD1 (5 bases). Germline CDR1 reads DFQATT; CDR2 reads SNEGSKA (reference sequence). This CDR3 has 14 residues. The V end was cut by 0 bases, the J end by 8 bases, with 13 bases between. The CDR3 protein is CSARDTGDREKLFF. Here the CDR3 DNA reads TGCAGTGCTAGAGATACGGGGGACCGAGAAAAACTGTTTTTT.

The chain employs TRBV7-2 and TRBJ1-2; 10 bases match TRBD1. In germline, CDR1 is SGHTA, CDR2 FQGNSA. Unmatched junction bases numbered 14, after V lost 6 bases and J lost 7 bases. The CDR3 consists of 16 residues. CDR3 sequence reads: CASRKIPGQGFGGYTF. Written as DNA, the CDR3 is TGTGCCAGCAGAAAAATCCCGGGACAGGGGTTCGGTGGCTACACCTTC.

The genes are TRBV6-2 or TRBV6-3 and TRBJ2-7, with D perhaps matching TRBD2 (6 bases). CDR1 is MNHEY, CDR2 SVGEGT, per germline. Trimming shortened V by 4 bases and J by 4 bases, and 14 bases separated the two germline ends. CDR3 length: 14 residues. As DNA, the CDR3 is TGTGCCAGCAGTTCTCAGCGGGTAGATTACGAGCAGTACTTC. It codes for CASSSQRVDYEQYF.

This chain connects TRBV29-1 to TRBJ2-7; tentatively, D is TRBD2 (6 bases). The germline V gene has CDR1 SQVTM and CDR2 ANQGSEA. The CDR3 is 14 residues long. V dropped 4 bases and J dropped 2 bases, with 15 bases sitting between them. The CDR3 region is CSVAGDGRTYEQYF. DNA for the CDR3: TGCAGCGTTGCGGGGGACGGCAGGACCTACGAGCAGTACTTC.

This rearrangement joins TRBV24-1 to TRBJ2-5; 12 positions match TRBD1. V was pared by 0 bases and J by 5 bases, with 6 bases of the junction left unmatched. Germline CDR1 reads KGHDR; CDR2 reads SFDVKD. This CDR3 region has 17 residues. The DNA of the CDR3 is TGTGCCACCAGTGATTTGTTTACGGGACAGGGGGCCGAGACCCAGTACTTC. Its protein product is CATSDLFTGQGAETQYF.

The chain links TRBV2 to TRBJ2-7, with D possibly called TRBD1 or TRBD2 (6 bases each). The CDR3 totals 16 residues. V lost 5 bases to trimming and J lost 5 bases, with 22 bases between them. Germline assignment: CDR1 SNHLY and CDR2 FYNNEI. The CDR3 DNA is TGTGCCAGCAGTTTAAAGGGAACAGGGAGGCAGAACGAGCAGTACTTC. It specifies CASSLKGTGRQNEQYF.